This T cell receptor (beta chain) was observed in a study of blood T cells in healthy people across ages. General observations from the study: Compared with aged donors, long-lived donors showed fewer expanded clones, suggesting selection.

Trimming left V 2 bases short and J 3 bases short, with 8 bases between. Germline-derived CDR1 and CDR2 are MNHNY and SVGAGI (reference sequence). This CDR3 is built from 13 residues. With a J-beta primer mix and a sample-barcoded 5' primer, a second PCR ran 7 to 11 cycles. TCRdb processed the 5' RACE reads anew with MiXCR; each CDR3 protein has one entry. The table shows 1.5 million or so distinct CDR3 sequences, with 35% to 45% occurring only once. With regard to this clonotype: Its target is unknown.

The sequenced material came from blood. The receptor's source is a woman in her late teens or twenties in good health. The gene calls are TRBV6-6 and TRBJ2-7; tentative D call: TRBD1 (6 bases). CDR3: CASSYQGNYEQYF. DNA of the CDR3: TGTGCCAGCAGTTACCAGGGGAACTACGAGCAGTACTTC.